Presented here are 29 T cell receptor beta chains from one specimen sequenced in a study of cytomegalovirus exposure and HLA in healthy donors. Vbeta (60) and Jbeta (13) primers were used in the PCR. Produced via immunoSEQ multiplex PCR; TCRdb's table is partial and in-frame only. This table has 130,000 to 150,000 clones, around 77% appearing once. What was sequenced was PBMCs. All receptors come from a man aged 25 to 40 in good health and CMV-seronegative.

The J gene is TRBJ2-1, the V gene TRBV30; D perhaps matches TRBD2 (5 bases). Trimming removed 8 bases from V and 5 bases from J, with 13 bases in between. The V gene's germline CDR1 is GTSNPN and CDR2 SVGIG (reference sequence). CDR3 size: 12 residues. The CDR3 region has the DNA TGTGCCCAATCCGGGATTGACAATGAGCAGTTCTTC. Translated: CAQSGIDNEQFF.

This chain joins TRBV2 and TRBJ2-7; D might be TRBD1 (5 bases). The germline CDR1 and CDR2 sequences are SNHLY and FYNNEI. Trimming stripped 8 bases from V and 5 bases from J, with 13 bases between. This CDR3 has 12 amino acids. CDR3 DNA: TGTGCCAGCGTTGGTAGGGGTAACGAGCAGTACTTC. Residues: CASVGRGNEQYF.

The V call is TRBV7-8, the J call TRBJ1-3, with D possibly TRBD1 on 6 matching bases. Germline-derived CDR1 and CDR2 are SGHVS and FQNEAQ. V lost 1 base and J 4 bases, leaving 14 bases between the germline ends. The length of the CDR3 is 16 residues. The CDR3 spells CASSLGGTTAGNTIYF. CDR3 bases: TGTGCCAGCAGCTTAGGGGGGACAACCGCGGGAAACACCATATATTTT.

The rearrangement joins TRBV6-1 to TRBJ2-7, with D tentatively TRBD1 (7 bases). Trimming cost V 6 bases and J 7 bases, with 19 bases left between them. The CDR3 runs to 14 residues. The germline gives CDR1 MNHNS, CDR2 SASEGT. CDR3 region: CASREGQILGEQYF. DNA of the CDR3: TGTGCCAGCAGGGAGGGACAGATTCTCGGGGAGCAGTACTTC.

The chain carries TRBV5-4 and TRBJ2-2; 9 bases fit TRBD2. The CDR3 spans 15 residues. V dropped 10 bases and J dropped 5; count of bases not matched to a gene: 12. From germline, CDR1 is SGHNT and CDR2 YYREEE (reference sequence). This chain's CDR3 is CAGFEAGGRTGELFF. DNA of the CDR3: TGTGCCGGATTTGAAGCGGGGGGAAGGACCGGGGAGCTGTTTTTT.

The V and J genes are TRBV5-6 and TRBJ1-4, with D possibly being TRBD1 (6 bases). The germline V and J ends were trimmed by 3 bases and 3 bases, with 15 bases remaining between them. Looked up from germline, CDR1 is SGHDT and CDR2 is YYEEEE. This CDR3 region has 16 residues. CDR3 DNA sequence: TGTGCCAGCAGCTCGAAGATGGGGGCAGCTAATGAAAAACTGTTTTTT. Protein sequence: CASSSKMGAANEKLFF.

V usage is TRBV9 and J usage is TRBJ2-5; possible D gene TRBD2, 5 bases. Looked up from germline, CDR1 is SGDLS and CDR2 is YYNGEE. The CDR3 is 13 amino acids. V dropped 3 bases and J dropped 4 bases, with 10 bases sitting between them. CDR3 nucleotide sequence: TGTGCCAGCAGCGACCCCGGGATAGAGACCCAGTACTTC. Amino acid sequence: CASSDPGIETQYF.

The rearrangement joins TRBV6-5 to TRBJ1-2; TRBD1 agrees at 7 bases. The J segment lost 2 bases and the V segment lost 2 bases, leaving 2 bases of the junction unmatched. The CDR3 runs 14 residues. Germline V CDR1 and CDR2: MNHEY, SVGAGI. The CDR3 loop reads CASSYGDRNYGYTF. Here the CDR3 DNA reads TGTGCCAGCAGTTACGGGGACAGAAACTATGGCTACACCTTC.

This clone was observed a single time. The chain has TRBV28 and TRBJ1-4, with 8 positions matching TRBD1. CDR3 length: 14 amino acids. CDR1 is MDHEN and CDR2 is SYDVKM in the germline V gene. V dropped 6 bases and J dropped 2; count of bases not matched to a gene: 2. The CDR3 DNA sequence: TGTGCCAGCAGCTACAGGGGGACTAATGAAAAACTGTTTTTT. Protein sequence: CASSYRGTNEKLFF. Full variable domain (remainder filled in from reference TRBV28 and TRBJ1-4): DVKVTQSSRYLVKRTGEKVFLECVQDMDHENMFWYRQDPGLGLRLIYFSYDVKMKEKGDIPEGYSVSREKKERFSLILESASTNQTSMYLCASSYRGTNEKLFFGSGTQLSVL.

V and J are TRBV6-1 and TRBJ2-1; 10 nucleotides align to TRBD2. There are 15 residues in the CDR3. From germline, CDR1 is MNHNS and CDR2 SASEGT. The junction had 9 bases not matched to a gene; V was cut back by 7 bases and J by 6 bases. The CDR3 is CASIRAGGLGNEQFF. The DNA for the CDR3 is TGTGCCAGCATTAGAGCGGGAGGGTTGGGCAATGAGCAGTTCTTC.

This clone appeared a few times. This rearrangement joins TRBV7-3 to TRBJ2-3; TRBD2 aligns across 7 bases. The V and J ends lost 4 bases and 3 bases, in that order; junction bases with no gene match: 13. The CDR3 covers 17 residues. Germline CDR1 SGHTA, CDR2 FQGTGA. CDR3 protein: CASSSLGLGPLTDTQYF. The CDR3 coding sequence is TGTGCCAGCAGCTCCCTAGGACTAGGGCCTTTGACAGATACGCAGTATTTT.

In this sample, this clone turned up a few times. The V gene is TRBV4-1, the J gene TRBJ2-1; 10 bases match TRBD1. CDR1 is MGHRA, CDR2 YSYEKL, per germline. The CDR3 loop spans 14 amino acids. With V trimmed by 4 bases and J by 8 bases, 5 bases remained unmatched. CDR3: CASSPRDRGHEQFF. CDR3 bases: TGCGCCAGCAGCCCTCGGGACAGGGGACATGAGCAGTTCTTC.

This clone came up once. V usage is TRBV28 and J usage is TRBJ1-2; no definite D call. The germline V gene encodes CDR1 MDHEN and CDR2 SYDVKM. The V and J ends lost 2 bases and 2 bases respectively, with 9 bases between them. This CDR3 region has 14 residues. In DNA form, the CDR3 reads TGTGCCAGCAGTTTAGGGGTAGCGAACTATGGCTACACCTTC. It specifies CASSLGVANYGYTF.

Comments on this clone: At one end the junction does not follow the germline gene, possibly because of a read error. This sequence joins TRBV25-1 and TRBJ1-5, with D possibly matching TRBD1 (6 bases). The CDR3 spans 14 residues. Germline V lookup: CDR1 MGHDK, CDR2 SYGVNS. CDR3 region: CASSSGVSNQPQNF. The CDR3 DNA sequence: TGTGCCAGCAGTTCAGGGGTTAGCAATCAGCCCCAGAATTTT.

The rearrangement links TRBV11-2 to TRBJ2-1; possibly TRBD1 for D (5 bases). This CDR3 comprises 14 residues. Deletions cut 5 bases from V and 2 bases from J, with 10 bases between. The germline CDR1 and CDR2 sequences are SGHAT and FQNNGV. The CDR3 here is CASSPRQPYNEQFF. CDR3 nucleotides: TGTGCCAGCAGCCCGCGACAGCCCTACAATGAGCAGTTCTTC. Looking up the rest from reference TRBV11-2 and TRBJ2-1 gives the full variable domain: EAGVAQSPRYKIIEKRQSVAFWCNPISGHATLYWYQQILGQGPKLLIQFQNNGVVDDSQLPKDRFSAERLKGVDSTLKIQPAKLEDSAVYLCASSPRQPYNEQFFGPGTRLTVL.

As DNA, the CDR3 is TGTGCCAGCATCCCAGCGGGGCAGGGAACCTCTGGAAACACCATATATTTT. As protein: CASIPAGQGTSGNTIYF. The J gene is TRBJ1-3, the V gene TRBV7-9, with D tentatively TRBD1 (5 bases). CDR3 length equals 17 residues. Germline V gives CDR1 SEHNR, CDR2 FQNEAQ (reference sequence). Trimming took off 7 bases at V and 0 bases at J, with 19 bases between the two ends.

The genes are TRBV28 and TRBJ2-5, with TRBD2 identical over 7 bases. The CDR3 has 14 amino acids. The germline CDR1 and CDR2 sequences are MDHEN and SYDVKM. The V gene end was trimmed by 0 bases and the J gene end by 5 bases; junction bases not matched to a gene: 3. The CDR3: CASSLWVGGETQYF. CDR3 bases: TGTGCCAGCAGTTTATGGGTCGGGGGGGAGACCCAGTACTTC.

The J gene is TRBJ1-2, the V gene TRBV7-9; 8 bases are a match to TRBD1. CDR1 is SEHNR and CDR2 is FQNEAQ in the germline V gene (reference sequence). This CDR3 is 17 amino acids long. V lost 5 bases, J lost 0 bases, and 11 bases stayed unmatched. CDR3 protein: CASSPRTGRETNYGYTF. CDR3 nucleotides: TGTGCCAGCAGCCCCAGGACAGGGAGGGAGACTAACTATGGCTACACCTTC. The variable domain in full, completed from reference TRBV7-9 and TRBJ1-2, reads DTGVSQNPRHKITKRGQNVTFRCDPISEHNRLYWYRQTLGQGPEFLTYFQNEAQLEKSRLLSDRFSAERPKGSFSTLEIQRTEQGDSAMYLCASSPRTGRETNYGYTFGSGTRLTVV.

V is TRBV5-1 and J is TRBJ2-5; 7 positions match TRBD1. The CDR3 sequence is 15 residues long. Germline V lookup: CDR1 SGHRS, CDR2 YFSETQ. Trimming took 6 bases from V and 4 from J; bases not matched to a gene: 12. CDR3 DNA: TGCGCCAGCACCCAGACAGGGTTCAGAGGAGAGACCCAGTACTTC. Residues: CASTQTGFRGETQYF.

The gene calls are TRBV6-1 and TRBJ1-2; D remains ambiguous. The CDR3 covers 15 residues. The germline V gene has CDR1 MNHNS and CDR2 SASEGT. The V end was cut by 5 bases, the J end by 8 bases, with 21 bases between. CDR3 amino acids: CASSTDIGPTSGYTF. The CDR3 nucleotides read TGTGCCAGCAGTACGGATATTGGGCCTACATCGGGCTACACCTTC.

The rearrangement joins TRBV5-6 to TRBJ2-1, with 9 bases matching TRBD2. Per germline, CDR1 SGHDT and CDR2 YYEEEE. V gave up 2 bases and J gave up 2 bases; unmatched junction bases: 8. The CDR3 covers 17 residues. The CDR3 is CASSLSAGGIAYNEQFF. The CDR3 DNA reads TGTGCCAGCAGCTTATCAGCGGGAGGTATCGCCTACAATGAGCAGTTCTTC.

The chain carries TRBV7-9 and TRBJ1-6; 8 nucleotides match TRBD1. Germline trimming cut 5 bases from V and 9 bases from J; bases unmatched to any gene: 9. CDR3 length: 15 amino acids. Germline CDR1 reads SEHNR; CDR2 reads FQNEAQ (reference sequence). The CDR3 DNA is TGTGCCAGCAGCCCGTTTGGGACAGGAGGTTCACCCCTCCACTTT. This translates into CASSPFGTGGSPLHF.

The rearrangement links TRBV7-9 to TRBJ2-2, with D perhaps matching TRBD1 (5 bases). The CDR3 length is 14 residues. The germline CDR1 and CDR2 sequences are SEHNR and FQNEAQ (reference sequence). Trimming removed 1 base from V and 6 bases from J, with 9 bases in between. CDR3 protein: CASSLESRAGELFF. CDR3 DNA: TGTGCCAGCAGCTTAGAAAGCAGGGCCGGGGAGCTGTTTTTT.

The chain links TRBV2 to TRBJ1-5, with unresolved D. This CDR3 is 14 amino acids long. CDR1 is SNHLY, CDR2 FYNNEI, per germline. Trimming shortened V by 6 bases and J by 0 bases, and 9 bases separated the two germline ends. The CDR3 bases are TGTGCCAGCAGAGAGACAAATAGCAATCAGCCCCAGCATTTT. Translated: CASRETNSNQPQHF.

CDR3 sequence (DNA): TGCAGCGCCCTGCCCGGGACAGGGGTTAGCAGTGAGCAGTTCTTC. Translation gives CSALPGTGVSSEQFF. The genes are TRBV29-1 and TRBJ2-1; TRBD1 matches 10 bases. This CDR3 has 15 amino acids. Trimming at V came to 7 bases and at J to 9 bases, leaving 15 bases not matched to a gene. Germline CDR1 is SQVTM and CDR2 is ANQGSEA.

V and J are TRBV5-1 and TRBJ2-7, with 8 positions matching TRBD1. V was clipped by 2 bases and J by 5 bases; unmatched bases: 9. CDR3 size: 15 residues. Germline values: CDR1 SGHRS, CDR2 YFSETQ. The CDR3 loop is CASSFMDRDSHEQYF. The CDR3 nucleotides read TGCGCCAGCAGCTTCATGGACAGGGATTCTCACGAGCAGTACTTC.

The chain joins TRBV5-1 to TRBJ2-7; TRBD1 aligns across 7 bases. The V segment lost 0 bases and the J segment 2 bases; nucleotides outside the gene matches: 5. In germline, CDR1 is SGHRS, CDR2 YFSETQ. CDR3 size: 15 residues. In nucleotides, the CDR3 is TGCGCCAGCAGCTTGGGACAGGGCCGAACCTACGAGCAGTACTTC. Its translation: CASSLGQGRTYEQYF.

The chain uses TRBV5-6 and TRBJ2-2; D remains unclear. CDR1 SGHDT and CDR2 YYEEEE come from the germline V gene. This CDR3 comprises 15 residues. Trimming removed 1 base from V and 0 bases from J, with 7 bases in between. CDR3 sequence: CASSLSPANTGELFF. Here the CDR3 DNA reads TGTGCCAGCAGCTTGTCTCCAGCGAACACCGGGGAGCTGTTTTTT.

This clone was counted between two and nine times. V gene TRBV6-5 combines with J gene TRBJ1-2; D unclear. V lost 6 bases and J lost 1, with 9 bases in between. There are 13 residues in the CDR3. Per germline, CDR1 MNHEY and CDR2 SVGAGI. CDR3 DNA: TGTGCCAGCAGGGATAGCAATAACTATGGCTACACCTTC. Translated: CASRDSNNYGYTF.